The next 4 T cell receptor beta chains were all read from a single sample in a study of tumor-infiltrating lymphocytes in primary liver carcinoma. The study co-extracted DNA and RNA from around 20-30 mg of unsorted bulk tissue. A constant-region primer served to make TCR beta cDNA from around 500 ng total RNA. For TCR beta, libraries were produced by three nested multiplex PCR rounds using slightly modified ARM-PCR. Running 9 to 11 cycles apiece, the first two PCR rounds relied on TRBV1-TRBV30 forward primers together with a C-beta reverse primer. TCRdb reanalysed the multiplex PCR reads using MiXCR and keeps one entry per CDR3 protein. The sample consists of some 120,000 distinct CDR3 sequences, 64% of them appearing once. Sample: liver tumor tissue from sampling region 3. Subset denoted: tumor region T3, left-lateral pole. The receptors originated from a woman between 55 and 75 years old with primary liver carcinoma and hepatitis B virus infection.

The DNA of the CDR3 is TGTGCCATTAGCTTAGATCAAGGGAGCACAGATACGCAGTATTTT. Residues: CAISLDQGSTDTQYF. The V call is TRBV11-2, the J call TRBJ2-3; D uncertain. The germline gives CDR1 SGHAT, CDR2 FQNNGV. This CDR3 is built from 15 residues. The ends were cut back, 10 bases at V and 0 bases at J, with 17 bases in the middle.

The chain couples TRBV11-1 to TRBJ2-7, with D unresolved. V lost 4 bases and J lost 13, with 14 bases in between. The CDR3 covers 11 residues. CDR1 SGHAT and CDR2 FQDESV come from the germline V gene (reference sequence). This chain's CDR3 is CASSSRPVLYF. In DNA form, the CDR3 reads TGTGCCAGCAGCTCCAGACCTGTACTCTACTTC.

With respect to this clonotype: Compared with germline, one end of the junction differs, possibly owing to a read error. The V call is TRBV11-1, the J call TRBJ2-7, with 7 bases matching TRBD2. The CDR3 runs 14 residues. The germline V gene has CDR1 SGHAT and CDR2 FQDESV (reference sequence). CDR3 amino acids: CAGSGKRVTYEQYF. The CDR3 DNA follows: TGTGCCGGCAGCGGGAAGAGGGTCACCTACGAGCAATACTTC.

CDR3 in DNA: TGTGCCAGCAGTTTAACGAGCGGTACCACGCAGTACTTC. Residues: CASSLTSGTTQYF. This chain uses TRBV12-3 or TRBV12-4 with TRBJ2-7, with D possibly being TRBD2 (5 bases). This CDR3 spans 13 amino acids. Trimming pared 2 bases from V and 9 bases from J, leaving 14 bases between.